The 14 T cell receptor beta chains below were found in one sample sequenced in a study of blood T cells in healthy people across ages. With a J-beta primer mix and a sample-barcoded 5' primer, a second PCR ran roughly 7 to 11 cycles. TCRdb passed the 5' RACE reads through MiXCR, listing each CDR3 protein once. The table has about 1.4 million distinct CDR3 sequences, around 55% seen once. The sample taken for sequencing was blood. These receptors all come from a man younger than 35 in good health.

This clonotype was counted a few times. The chain employs TRBV27 and TRBJ2-5; TRBD2 agrees at 8 bases. The last part of the DNA fits TRBJ2-7 better; the J call may be wrong. CDR3 length equals 14 residues. Germline V gene lookup returns CDR1 MNHEY and CDR2 SMNVEV (reference sequence). The CDR3 reads CASSFGTSHYEQYF. CDR3 nucleotide sequence: TGTGCCAGCAGTTTCGGGACTAGTCACTACGAGCAGTACTTC.

This rearrangement joins TRBV5-1 to TRBJ1-1, with D hard to call. V shed 4 bases and J shed 4 bases, with 14 bases lying between them. Germline CDR1 is SGHRS and CDR2 is YFSETQ. The CDR3 extends over 14 amino acids. The CDR3, as DNA: TGCGCCAGCAGCCTGCCCACCGAGAGCACTGAAGCTTTCTTT. This gives the protein CASSLPTESTEAFF. Drawing the rest from reference TRBV5-1 and TRBJ1-1, the complete variable domain is KAGVTQTPRYLIKTRGQQVTLSCSPISGHRSVSWYQQTPGQGLQFLFEYFSETQRNKGNFPGRFSGRQFSNSRSEMNVSTLELGDSALYLCASSLPTESTEAFFGQGTRLTVV.

The rearrangement uses TRBV7-2 and TRBJ1-1; D is unclear. Germline-derived CDR1 and CDR2 are SGHTA and FQGNSA. The germline V and J ends were trimmed by 5 bases and 5 bases, with 9 bases remaining between them. This CDR3 region has 12 residues. The CDR3 region has the DNA TGTGCCAGCAGCATTATCCGGACTGAAGCTTTCTTT. Translation: CASSIIRTEAFF.

This chain joins TRBV5-6 and TRBJ1-4; D gene ambiguous. Trimming left V 4 bases short and J 8 bases short, with 12 bases between. This CDR3 has 13 residues. Germline V gives CDR1 SGHDT, CDR2 YYEEEE. The CDR3 DNA follows: TGTGCCAGCAGCGTTTCGGGGTACGAAAAACTGTTTTTT. It encodes CASSVSGYEKLFF.

This rearrangement joins TRBV30 to TRBJ2-7; TRBD1 might be the D (7 bases). The CDR3 spans 14 residues. Trimming took 0 bases from V and 4 from J, leaving 13 bases between them. The germline V gene has CDR1 GTSNPN and CDR2 SVGIG (reference sequence). The CDR3 loop is CAWSVSAGGYEQYF. The CDR3 DNA follows: TGTGCCTGGAGTGTATCGGCAGGGGGGTACGAGCAGTACTTC.

In DNA, the CDR3 is TGCAGCGTCGCGACTAGCGGGCATGAGCAGTTCTTC. Protein product: CSVATSGHEQFF. This rearrangement joins TRBV29-1 to TRBJ2-1; 10 nucleotides align to TRBD2. This CDR3 comprises 12 residues. J was trimmed by 8 bases and V by 6 bases; bases with no gene match: 4. The germline CDR1 and CDR2 sequences are SQVTM and ANQGSEA.

V usage is TRBV20-1 and J usage is TRBJ2-7; no reliable D call. The tail of the sequence fits TRBJ2-1 better, so the J call may be wrong. The CDR3 sequence is 12 residues long. Germline assignment: CDR1 DFQATT and CDR2 SNEGSKA (reference sequence). CDR3 residues: CSAERPNNEQFF. The CDR3 bases are TGCAGTGCTGAAAGACCCAACAATGAGCAGTTCTTC.

This clonotype was seen once. CDR3 nucleotide sequence: TGTGCCAGCAGCTTAGGGGACAGGGAGAGAGAAAAACTGTTTTTT. This translates into CASSLGDREREKLFF. The rearrangement uses TRBV7-2 and TRBJ1-4; 9 bases are a match to TRBD1. The CDR3 has 15 amino acids. With 1 base clipped from V and 8 bases from J, the junction kept 5 bases outside the gene matches. CDR1 and CDR2 (germline): SGHTA, FQGNSA.

This clonotype was seen a handful of times. The CDR3: CASSLRPPSGSSYNEQFF. CDR3 DNA: TGTGCCAGCAGCTTAAGACCACCTAGCGGGTCGTCCTACAATGAGCAGTTCTTC. The chain employs TRBV7-2 and TRBJ2-1; 8 positions match TRBD2. After removal of 2 bases from V and 1 base from J, the junction contained 10 bases not matched to a gene. Germline values: CDR1 SGHTA, CDR2 FQGNSA. The CDR3 sequence is 18 residues long.

With respect to this clonotype: At one end the junction does not follow the germline gene, possibly because of a read error. V is TRBV6-1 and J is TRBJ2-5, with TRBD1 matching 9 bases. CDR1 and CDR2 (germline): MNHNS, SASEGT. The CDR3 runs 14 residues. In DNA, the CDR3 is TGTGCCAGTACACAGGGGGCACCCATTGAGACCCGGTACTTC. Amino acid sequence: CASTQGAPIETRYF.

V is TRBV4-1 and J is TRBJ2-7; a possible D gene is TRBD1 (6 bases). Germline CDR1 and CDR2: MGHRA and YSYEKL. There are 14 residues in the CDR3. Deletions cut 6 bases from V and 3 bases from J, with 15 bases between. CDR3 protein: CASSPTGWNYEQYF. The CDR3 DNA follows: TGCGCCAGCAGTCCCACAGGGTGGAACTACGAGCAGTACTTC.

The chain combines TRBV7-9 with TRBJ1-2; possible D gene TRBD1, 5 bases. The CDR3 spans 13 residues. Trimming left V 1 base short and J 6 bases short, with 9 bases between. Germline CDR1 reads SEHNR; CDR2 reads FQNEAQ (reference sequence). CDR3 DNA: TGTGCCAGCAGCTTAGAATGGGGGGATGGCTACACCTTC. Translation gives CASSLEWGDGYTF. The full variable domain, rest sourced from reference TRBV7-9 and TRBJ1-2, is DTGVSQNPRHKITKRGQNVTFRCDPISEHNRLYWYRQTLGQGPEFLTYFQNEAQLEKSRLLSDRFSAERPKGSFSTLEIQRTEQGDSAMYLCASSLEWGDGYTFGSGTRLTVV.

The J gene is TRBJ2-5, the V gene TRBV7-6, with D perhaps matching TRBD2 (6 bases). TRBJ2-7 matches the DNA end more closely, so the J call is doubtful. The CDR3 runs 15 residues. Germline values: CDR1 SGHVS, CDR2 FNYEAQ. Here the CDR3 reads CASSAGPTSFAEQYF. The CDR3 region has the DNA TGTGCCAGCAGCGCGGGACCTACGAGCTTCGCCGAGCAGTACTTC.

The chain has TRBV4-1 and TRBJ2-1; 14 bases match TRBD2. J was trimmed by 15 bases and V by 2 bases; bases with no gene match: 9. The germline CDR1 and CDR2 sequences are MGHRA and YSYEKL. The CDR3 extends over 15 amino acids. The CDR3 is CASSQTSGLAGVVFF. The CDR3 region has the DNA TGCGCCAGCAGCCAAACCTCGGGACTAGCGGGAGTGGTGTTCTTC.